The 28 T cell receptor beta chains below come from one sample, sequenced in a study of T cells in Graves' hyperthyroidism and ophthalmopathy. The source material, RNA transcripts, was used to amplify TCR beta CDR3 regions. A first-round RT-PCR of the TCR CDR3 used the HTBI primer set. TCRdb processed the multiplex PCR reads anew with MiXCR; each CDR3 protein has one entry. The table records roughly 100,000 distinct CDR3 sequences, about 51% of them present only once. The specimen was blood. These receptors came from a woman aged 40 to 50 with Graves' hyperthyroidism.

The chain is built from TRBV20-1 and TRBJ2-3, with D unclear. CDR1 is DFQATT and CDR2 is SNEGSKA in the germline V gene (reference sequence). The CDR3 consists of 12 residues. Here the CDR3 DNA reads TGCAGCGCCCGACTGGGCGGAGATACGCAGTATTTT. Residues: CSARLGGDTQYF.

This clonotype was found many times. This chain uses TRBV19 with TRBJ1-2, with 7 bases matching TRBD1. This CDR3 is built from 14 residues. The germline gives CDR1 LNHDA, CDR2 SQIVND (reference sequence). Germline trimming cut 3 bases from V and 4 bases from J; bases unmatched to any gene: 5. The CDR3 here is CASSIRTGAYGYTF. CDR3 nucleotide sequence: TGTGCCAGTAGTATTCGGACAGGTGCCTATGGCTACACCTTC.

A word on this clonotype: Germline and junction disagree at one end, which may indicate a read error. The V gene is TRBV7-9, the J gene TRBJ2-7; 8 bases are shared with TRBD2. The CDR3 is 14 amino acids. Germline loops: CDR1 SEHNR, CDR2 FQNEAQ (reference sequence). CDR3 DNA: TGTGCCAGCAGCTTGCGGCGGGATAGCGGGGAGCTGTACTTC. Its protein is CASSLRRDSGELYF.

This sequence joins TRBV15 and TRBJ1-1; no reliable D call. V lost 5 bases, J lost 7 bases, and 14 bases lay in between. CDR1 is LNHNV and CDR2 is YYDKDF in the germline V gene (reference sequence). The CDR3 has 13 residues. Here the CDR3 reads CATSAPGAVEAFF. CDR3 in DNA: TGTGCCACCAGCGCACCCGGAGCGGTTGAAGCTTTCTTT.

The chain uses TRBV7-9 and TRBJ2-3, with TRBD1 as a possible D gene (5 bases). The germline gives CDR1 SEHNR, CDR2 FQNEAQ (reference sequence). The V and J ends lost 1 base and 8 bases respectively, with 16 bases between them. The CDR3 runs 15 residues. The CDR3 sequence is CASSLGVGVSGTQYF. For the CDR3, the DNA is TGTGCCAGCAGCTTAGGGGTAGGGGTTTCAGGTACGCAGTATTTT. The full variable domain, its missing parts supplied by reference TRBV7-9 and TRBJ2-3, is DTGVSQNPRHKITKRGQNVTFRCDPISEHNRLYWYRQTLGQGPEFLTYFQNEAQLEKSRLLSDRFSAERPKGSFSTLEIQRTEQGDSAMYLCASSLGVGVSGTQYFGPGTRLTVL.

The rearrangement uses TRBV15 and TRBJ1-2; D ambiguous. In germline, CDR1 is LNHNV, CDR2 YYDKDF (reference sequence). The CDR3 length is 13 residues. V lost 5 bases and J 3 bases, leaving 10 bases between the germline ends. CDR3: CATSGADHYGYTF. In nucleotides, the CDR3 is TGTGCCACCAGCGGCGCTGACCACTATGGCTACACCTTC.

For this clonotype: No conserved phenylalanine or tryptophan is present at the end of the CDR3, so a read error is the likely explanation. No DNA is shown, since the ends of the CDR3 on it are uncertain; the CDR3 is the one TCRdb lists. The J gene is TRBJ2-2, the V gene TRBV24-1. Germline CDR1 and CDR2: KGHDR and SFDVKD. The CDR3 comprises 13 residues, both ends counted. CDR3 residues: CATSRGNTGELSG.

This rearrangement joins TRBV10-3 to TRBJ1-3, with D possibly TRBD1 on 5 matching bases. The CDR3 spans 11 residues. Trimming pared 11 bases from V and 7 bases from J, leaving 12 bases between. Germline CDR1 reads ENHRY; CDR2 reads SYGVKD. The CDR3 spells CAHGAVNTIYF. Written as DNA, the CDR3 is TGTGCCCACGGGGCAGTGAACACCATATATTTT.

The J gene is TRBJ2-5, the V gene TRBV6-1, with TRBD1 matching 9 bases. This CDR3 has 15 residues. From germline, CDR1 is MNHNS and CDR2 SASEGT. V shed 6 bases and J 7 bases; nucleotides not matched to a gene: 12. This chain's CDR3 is CASRRTGGAVATQYF. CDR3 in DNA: TGTGCCAGCAGGCGAACAGGGGGCGCGGTGGCGACCCAGTACTTC.

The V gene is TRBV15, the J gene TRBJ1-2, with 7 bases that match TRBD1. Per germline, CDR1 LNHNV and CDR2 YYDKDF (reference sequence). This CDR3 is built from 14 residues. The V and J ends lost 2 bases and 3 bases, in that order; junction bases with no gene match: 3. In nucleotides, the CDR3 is TGTGCCACCAGCAGATACGGACAGGACTATGGCTACACCTTC. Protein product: CATSRYGQDYGYTF.

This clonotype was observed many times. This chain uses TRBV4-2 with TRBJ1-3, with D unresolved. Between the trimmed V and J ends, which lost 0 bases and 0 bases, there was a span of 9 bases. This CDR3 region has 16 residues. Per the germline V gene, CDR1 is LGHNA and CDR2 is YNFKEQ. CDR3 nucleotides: TGTGCCAGCAGCCAAGATGGCCGATACTCTGGAAACACCATATATTTT. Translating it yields CASSQDGRYSGNTIYF.

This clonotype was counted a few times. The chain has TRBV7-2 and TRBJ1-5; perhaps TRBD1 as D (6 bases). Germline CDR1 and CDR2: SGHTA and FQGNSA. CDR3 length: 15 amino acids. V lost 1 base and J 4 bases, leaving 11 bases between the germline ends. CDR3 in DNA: TGTGCCAGCAGCTTAGGCGGGACACCAAATCAGCCCCAGCATTTT. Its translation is CASSLGGTPNQPQHF.

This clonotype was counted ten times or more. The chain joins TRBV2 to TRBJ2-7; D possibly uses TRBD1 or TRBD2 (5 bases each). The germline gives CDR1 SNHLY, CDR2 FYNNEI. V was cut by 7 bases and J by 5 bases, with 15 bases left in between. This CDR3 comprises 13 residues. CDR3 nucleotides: TGTGCCAGCAACGGGGCGGCATTCCACGAGCAGTACTTC. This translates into CASNGAAFHEQYF.

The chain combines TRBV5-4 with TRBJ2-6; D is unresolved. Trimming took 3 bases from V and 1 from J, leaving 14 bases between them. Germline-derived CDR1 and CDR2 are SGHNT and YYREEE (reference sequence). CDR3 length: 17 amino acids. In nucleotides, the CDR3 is TGTGCCAGCAGCTCCCGGACGGAACTATCTGGGGCCAACGTCCTGACTTTC. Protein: CASSSRTELSGANVLTF.

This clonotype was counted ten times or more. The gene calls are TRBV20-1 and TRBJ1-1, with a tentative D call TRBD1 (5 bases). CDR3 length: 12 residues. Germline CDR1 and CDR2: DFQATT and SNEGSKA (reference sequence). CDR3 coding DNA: TGCAGCGCCGGGGGGTGGAACACTGAAGCTTTCTTT. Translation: CSAGGWNTEAFF.

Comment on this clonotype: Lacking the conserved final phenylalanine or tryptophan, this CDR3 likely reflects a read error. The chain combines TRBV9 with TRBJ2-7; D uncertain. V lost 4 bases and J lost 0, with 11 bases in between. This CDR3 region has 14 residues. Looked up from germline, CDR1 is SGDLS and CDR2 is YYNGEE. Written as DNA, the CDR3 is TGTGCCAGCAGCACCGATTGGAGCTCCTACGAGCAGTACCTC. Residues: CASSTDWSSYEQYL.

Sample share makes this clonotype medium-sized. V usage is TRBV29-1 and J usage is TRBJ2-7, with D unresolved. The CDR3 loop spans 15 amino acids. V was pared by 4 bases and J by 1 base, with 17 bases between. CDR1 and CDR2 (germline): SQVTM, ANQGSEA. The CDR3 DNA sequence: TGCAGCGTTGGACCCCCTGAGAGCGCGTCCTACGAGCAGTACTTC. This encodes CSVGPPESASYEQYF.

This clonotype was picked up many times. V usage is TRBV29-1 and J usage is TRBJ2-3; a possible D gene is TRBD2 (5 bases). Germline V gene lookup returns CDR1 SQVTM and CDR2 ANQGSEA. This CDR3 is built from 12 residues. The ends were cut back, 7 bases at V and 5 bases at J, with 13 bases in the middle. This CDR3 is CSGSRAQDTQYF. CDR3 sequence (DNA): TGCAGCGGATCGAGGGCACAAGATACGCAGTATTTT.

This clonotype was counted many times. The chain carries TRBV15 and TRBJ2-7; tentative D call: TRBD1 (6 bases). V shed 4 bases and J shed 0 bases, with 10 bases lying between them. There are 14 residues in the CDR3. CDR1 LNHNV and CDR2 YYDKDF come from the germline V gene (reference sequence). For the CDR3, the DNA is TGTGCCACCAGCAAGAGACAGGACTCCTACGAGCAGTACTTC. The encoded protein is CATSKRQDSYEQYF.

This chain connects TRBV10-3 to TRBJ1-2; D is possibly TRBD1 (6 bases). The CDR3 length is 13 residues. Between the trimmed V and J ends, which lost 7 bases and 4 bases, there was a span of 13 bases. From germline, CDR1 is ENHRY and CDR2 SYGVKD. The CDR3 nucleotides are TGTGCCATCACGGCAGGGGAAAGCTATGGCTACACCTTC. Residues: CAITAGESYGYTF.

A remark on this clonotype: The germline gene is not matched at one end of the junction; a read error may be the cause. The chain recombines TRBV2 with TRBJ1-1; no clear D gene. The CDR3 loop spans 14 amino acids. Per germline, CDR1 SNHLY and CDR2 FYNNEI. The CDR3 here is CASSLSMGNAEAFF. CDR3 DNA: TGTGCCAGCAGTTTGTCAATGGGGAACGCTGAAGCTTTCTTT.

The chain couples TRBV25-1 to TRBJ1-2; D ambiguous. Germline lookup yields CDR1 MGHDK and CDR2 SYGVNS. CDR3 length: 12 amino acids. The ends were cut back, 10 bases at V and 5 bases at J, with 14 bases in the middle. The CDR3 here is CATKESGYGYTF. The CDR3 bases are TGTGCCACCAAGGAGAGTGGTTATGGCTACACCTTC.

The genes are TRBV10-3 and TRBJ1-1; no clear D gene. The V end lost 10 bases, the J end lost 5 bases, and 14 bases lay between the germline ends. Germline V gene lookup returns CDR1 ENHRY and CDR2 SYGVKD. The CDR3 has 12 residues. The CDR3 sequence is CATAESGTEAFF. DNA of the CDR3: TGTGCCACCGCAGAATCTGGGACTGAAGCTTTCTTT.

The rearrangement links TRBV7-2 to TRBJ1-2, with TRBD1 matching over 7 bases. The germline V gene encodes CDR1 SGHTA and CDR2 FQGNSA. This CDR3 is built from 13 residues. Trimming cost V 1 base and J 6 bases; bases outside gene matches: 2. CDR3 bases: TGTGCCAGCAGCTTAGATACAGGGGATGGCTACACCTTC. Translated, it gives CASSLDTGDGYTF.

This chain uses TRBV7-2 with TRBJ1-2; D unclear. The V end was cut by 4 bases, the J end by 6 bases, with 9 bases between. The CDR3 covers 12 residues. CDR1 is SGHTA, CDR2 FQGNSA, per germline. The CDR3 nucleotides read TGTGCCAGCAGCTACGCGATCGATGGCTACACCTTC. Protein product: CASSYAIDGYTF.

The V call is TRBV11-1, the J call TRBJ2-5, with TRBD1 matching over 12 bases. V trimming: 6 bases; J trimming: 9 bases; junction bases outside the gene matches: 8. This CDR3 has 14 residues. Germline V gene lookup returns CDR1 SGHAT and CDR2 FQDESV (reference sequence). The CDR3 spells CASSPGTGGESQYF. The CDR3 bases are TGTGCCAGCAGTCCCGGGACAGGGGGCGAGTCCCAGTACTTC.

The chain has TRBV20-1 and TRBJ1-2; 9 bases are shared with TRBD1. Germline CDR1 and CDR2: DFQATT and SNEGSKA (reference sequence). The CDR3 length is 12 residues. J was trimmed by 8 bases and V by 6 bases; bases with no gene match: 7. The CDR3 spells CSAQGQGKGYTF. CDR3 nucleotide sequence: TGCAGTGCCCAGGGACAGGGAAAAGGCTACACCTTC.

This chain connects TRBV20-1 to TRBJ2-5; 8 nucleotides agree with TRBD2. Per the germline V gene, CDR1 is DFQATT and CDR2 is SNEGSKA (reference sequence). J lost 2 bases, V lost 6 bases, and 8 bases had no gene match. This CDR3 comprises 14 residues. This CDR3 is CSARSAGGQETQYF. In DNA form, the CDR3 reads TGCAGTGCCAGGTCTGCGGGAGGACAAGAGACCCAGTACTTC.